Here is one T cell receptor (beta chain) with its context. The data originate from a study of CD8+ T cells in alopecia areata. About the research overall: Oral tofacitinib (5 to 10 mg twice daily) was administered to treated patients.

The length of the CDR3 is 15 residues. The junction had 9 bases not matched to a gene; V was cut back by 3 bases and J by 2 bases. The germline gives CDR1 GTSNPN, CDR2 SVGIG (reference sequence). Extraction of RNA preceded its reverse transcription into cDNA, which served as the sequencing template. Assay: immunoSEQ multiplex PCR; the TCRdb copy retains only in-frame clones and omits some. Among about 200,000 clones listed, 64% were seen once. This sample's treatment: oral pan-JAK inhibitor, 5-10 mg twice daily. PBMCs yielded sorted CD4+ and CD8+ T cells. The starting material was CD4+ T cells sorted from blood, obtained at week 4, from a patient treated with tofacitinib. This receptor was obtained from a human donor with alopecia areata. J is TRBJ2-7 and V is TRBV30, with 8 bases aligning to TRBD1. The CDR3 nucleotides are TGTGCCTGGAGCGGTCAGGGGGCGAGAGCCTACGAGCAGTACTTC. It yields the protein CAWSGQGARAYEQYF.